The 22 T cell receptor beta chains reported below all come from one sample, sequenced in a study of blood T cell repertoires in COVID-19. Produced via immunoSEQ multiplex PCR; TCRdb's table is partial and in-frame only. The table records a few hundred thousand clones, roughly 85% of them present only once. Sample: peripheral blood. All receptors derive from a man in his fifties or sixties with active or convalescent COVID-19.

There are a few counts of this clone. J is TRBJ2-7 and V is TRBV7-9; 11 bases are a match to TRBD2. The V segment lost 3 bases and the J segment 10 bases; nucleotides outside the gene matches: 8. The CDR3 sequence is 14 residues long. Germline-derived CDR1 and CDR2 are SEHNR and FQNEAQ (reference sequence). CDR3 in DNA: TGTGCCAGCAGCTTGGTATCCGGGACTAGCGGACAGTACTTC. Protein product: CASSLVSGTSGQYF.

V gene TRBV5-1 combines with J gene TRBJ2-7; 7 positions agree with TRBD2. The V and J ends lost 1 base and 5 bases, in that order; junction bases with no gene match: 9. CDR1 SGHRS and CDR2 YFSETQ come from the germline V gene. CDR3 length: 15 amino acids. The CDR3 region has the DNA TGCGCCAGCAGCTTGTCCGGCGGGAGTTTTGACGAGCAGTACTTC. As protein: CASSLSGGSFDEQYF.

The chain joins TRBV7-6 to TRBJ2-1; possible D gene TRBD1, 5 bases. Trimming took off 2 bases at V and 10 bases at J, with 21 bases between the two ends. Germline V gene lookup returns CDR1 SGHVS and CDR2 FNYEAQ. This CDR3 contains 16 residues. The CDR3 protein is CASSLRQGRAVGEQFF. DNA for the CDR3: TGTGCCAGCAGCTTAAGGCAGGGAAGGGCTGTGGGGGAGCAGTTCTTC.

Remarks on this clone: This sample also contains other DNA sequences that code for the same CDR3. The rearrangement links TRBV6-6 to TRBJ1-5, with a weak D call TRBD1 (6 bases). Germline V gene sequence: CDR1 MNHNY, CDR2 SVGAGI (reference sequence). The CDR3 has 13 residues. V lost 2 bases to trimming and J lost 6 bases, with 8 bases between them. CDR3 nucleotide sequence: TGTGCCAGCAGTTACAGGGGGGGTCAGCCCCAGCATTTT. It encodes CASSYRGGQPQHF.

The chain uses TRBV6-1 and TRBJ1-5; 9 nucleotides match TRBD1. The CDR3 extends over 16 amino acids. Trimming cost V 4 bases and J 5 bases; bases outside gene matches: 9. Germline CDR1 MNHNS, CDR2 SASEGT. The CDR3 is CASSGGMGQGHQPQHF. In DNA form, the CDR3 reads TGTGCCAGCAGTGGGGGGATGGGACAGGGTCATCAGCCCCAGCATTTT.

The CDR3 coding sequence is TGTGCCAGCAGCTTCGCGGGACCACCTTTCTACGAGCAGTACTTC. Protein: CASSFAGPPFYEQYF. The rearrangement uses TRBV7-6 and TRBJ2-7, with a weak D call TRBD2 (6 bases). There are 15 residues in the CDR3. Germline V lookup: CDR1 SGHVS, CDR2 FNYEAQ. Trimming cost V 3 bases and J 3 bases, with 15 bases left between them.

The chain links TRBV4-1 to TRBJ2-1; possibly TRBD2 for D (6 bases). The V gene lost 3 bases and the J gene lost 0 bases, with 9 bases spanning the gap. The CDR3 extends over 15 amino acids. CDR1 is MGHRA, CDR2 YSYEKL, per germline. DNA of the CDR3: TGCGCCAGCAGCCAGCAGGACTACTCCTACAATGAGCAGTTCTTC. It yields the protein CASSQQDYSYNEQFF.

This chain uses TRBV7-2 with TRBJ2-5; tentatively, D is TRBD2 (6 bases). The CDR3 is 13 residues long. The germline gives CDR1 SGHTA, CDR2 FQGNSA. Trimming left V 6 bases short and J 8 bases short, with 16 bases between. CDR3 region: CASSRERPETQYF. Here the CDR3 DNA reads TGTGCCAGCAGTCGGGAGCGACCGGAAACCCAGTACTTC.

The count of this clone is one. The chain has TRBV14 and TRBJ2-6, with no clear D. The CDR3 is made up of 15 amino acids. Germline values: CDR1 SGHDN, CDR2 FVKESK. V was clipped by 3 bases and J by 0 bases, with 6 bases between them. The CDR3 DNA reads TGTGCCAGCAGCCACGTTAGCTCTGGGGCCAACGTCCTGACTTTC. Translated: CASSHVSSGANVLTF.

This sequence joins TRBV7-9 and TRBJ1-3, with D perhaps matching TRBD1 (6 bases). The germline gives CDR1 SEHNR, CDR2 FQNEAQ (reference sequence). This CDR3 has 14 residues. Trimming pared 3 bases from V and 4 bases from J, leaving 10 bases between. CDR3 DNA sequence: TGTGCCAGCAGCTTTACAGGGACGGGAAACACCATATATTTT. Translation: CASSFTGTGNTIYF.

There are a few counts of this clone. The chain is built from TRBV4-3 and TRBJ1-1; perhaps TRBD1 as D (6 bases). The ends were cut back, 2 bases at V and 1 base at J, with 8 bases in the middle. The germline V gene encodes CDR1 LGHNA and CDR2 YSLEER. The CDR3 runs 14 residues. The CDR3 loop reads CASSQLQGNTEAFF. The CDR3 DNA follows: TGCGCCAGCAGCCAATTACAGGGGAACACTGAAGCTTTCTTT.

This chain joins TRBV5-4 and TRBJ2-2; tentative D call: TRBD2 (6 bases). The CDR3 is 16 residues long. Germline CDR1 SGHNT, CDR2 YYREEE (reference sequence). Trimming shortened V by 1 base and J by 5 bases, and 15 bases separated the two germline ends. In DNA, the CDR3 is TGTGCCAGCAGCTTGAGAAGTCAGGGAGGAACCGGGGAGCTGTTTTTT. Its translation: CASSLRSQGGTGELFF.

V usage is TRBV7-8 and J usage is TRBJ1-4, with 8 bases lining up with TRBD1. Germline V lookup: CDR1 SGHVS, CDR2 FQNEAQ. The CDR3 totals 16 residues. Unmatched junction bases numbered 13, after V lost 5 bases and J lost 8 bases. This CDR3 reads CASSPDRVPRAEKLFF. Here the CDR3 DNA reads TGTGCCAGCAGCCCGGACAGGGTCCCACGGGCGGAAAAACTGTTTTTT.

The V and J genes are TRBV28 and TRBJ1-5; D gene uncertain. V lost 8 bases and J 9 bases, leaving 8 bases between the germline ends. There are 10 residues in the CDR3. Per germline, CDR1 MDHEN and CDR2 SYDVKM. The CDR3 spells CASSRGPQHF. CDR3 coding DNA: TGTGCCAGCTCTCGGGGGCCCCAGCATTTT.

The chain combines TRBV6-4 with TRBJ2-5; 8 bases match TRBD1. The CDR3 sequence is 16 residues long. Germline V gene lookup returns CDR1 MRHNA and CDR2 SNTAGT. V was pared by 2 bases and J by 3 bases, with 8 bases of the junction left unmatched. The CDR3: CASSDPNQGAEETQYF. The CDR3 DNA is TGTGCCAGCAGTGACCCGAATCAGGGGGCCGAAGAGACCCAGTACTTC.

The CDR3 sequence is CASSFRLASGNEQFF. The DNA of the CDR3 is TGTGCCAGCAGCTTTAGACTAGCTTCAGGGAATGAGCAGTTCTTC. This chain links TRBV5-6 with TRBJ2-1; 7 positions match TRBD2. Germline-derived CDR1 and CDR2 are SGHDT and YYEEEE. CDR3 length equals 15 residues. V gave up 2 bases and J gave up 7 bases; unmatched junction bases: 9.

This chain joins TRBV5-1 and TRBJ2-7; maybe TRBD2 (5 bases). This CDR3 region has 14 residues. Trimming pared 2 bases from V and 0 bases from J, leaving 9 bases between. The germline CDR1 and CDR2 sequences are SGHRS and YFSETQ. CDR3 protein: CASSLISASYEQYF. The DNA for the CDR3 is TGCGCCAGCAGCTTAATTAGCGCCTCCTACGAGCAGTACTTC.

CDR3 in amino acids: CASSQPGSVNEQFF. CDR3 DNA: TGCGCCAGCAGCCAACCCGGGAGTGTAAATGAGCAGTTCTTC. The chain combines TRBV4-3 with TRBJ2-1; D possibly corresponds to TRBD2 (6 bases). V was trimmed by 2 bases and J by 7 bases, leaving 12 bases between them. Looked up from germline, CDR1 is LGHNA and CDR2 is YSLEER. The length of the CDR3 is 14 residues.

This rearrangement joins TRBV30 to TRBJ1-1, with D possibly being TRBD1 (5 bases). CDR3 length: 16 residues. Germline-derived CDR1 and CDR2 are GTSNPN and SVGIG (reference sequence). With 2 bases removed from V and 1 base from J, the gap between germline ends came to 17 bases. CDR3 protein: CAWSPTPGSGNTEAFF. The CDR3 region has the DNA TGTGCCTGGAGTCCTACCCCAGGGTCGGGGAACACTGAAGCTTTCTTT.

This chain uses TRBV29-1 with TRBJ2-3; maybe TRBD2 (6 bases). CDR1 is SQVTM, CDR2 ANQGSEA, per germline. V lost 7 bases and J lost 0, with 11 bases in between. This CDR3 has 13 residues. The CDR3, as DNA: TGCAGCGCCTCGGGACTTAGCACAGATACGCAGTATTTT. This sequence encodes CSASGLSTDTQYF.

The rearrangement uses TRBV4-1 and TRBJ1-1, with a weak D call TRBD1 (6 bases). Germline V gene lookup returns CDR1 MGHRA and CDR2 YSYEKL. Trimming took off 1 base at V and 8 bases at J, with 14 bases between the two ends. This CDR3 has 14 residues. Written as DNA, the CDR3 is TGCGCCAGCAGCCAAGGTTTGTGGGGGCCAGAAGCTTTCTTT. Protein sequence: CASSQGLWGPEAFF.

This clone was counted between two and nine times. The CDR3 DNA reads TGTGCCACCAGCAGAGATCTAGCGGGGCAAGAGACCCAGTACTTC. Encoded protein: CATSRDLAGQETQYF. The V gene is TRBV15, the J gene TRBJ2-5, with 9 nucleotides matching TRBD2. This CDR3 region has 15 residues. The germline V gene has CDR1 LNHNV and CDR2 YYDKDF (reference sequence). V shed 0 bases and J 2 bases; nucleotides not matched to a gene: 1.